This T cell receptor (beta chain) was observed in a study of blood T cells in healthy people across ages. A J-beta primer mix and a sample-barcoded 5' primer were used in a second PCR of about 7 to 11 cycles. TCRdb reprocessed the 5' RACE reads with MiXCR, giving one entry per CDR3 protein. The table records about 1.6 million distinct CDR3 sequences, about 31% of them present only once. Germline CDR1 MGHRA, CDR2 YSYEKL. This CDR3 contains 16 residues. Trimming cost V 0 bases and J 7 bases, with 15 bases left between them. This clonotype was sampled from a woman aged 25 to 39 in good health. The sequencing sample was made of blood. The rearrangement joins TRBV4-1 to TRBJ1-4; D is possibly TRBD1 (6 bases). For the CDR3, the DNA is TGCGCCAGCAGCCAAGATCTGGGGGCTGCAGGTGAAAAACTGTTTTTT. Its protein product is CASSQDLGAAGEKLFF.